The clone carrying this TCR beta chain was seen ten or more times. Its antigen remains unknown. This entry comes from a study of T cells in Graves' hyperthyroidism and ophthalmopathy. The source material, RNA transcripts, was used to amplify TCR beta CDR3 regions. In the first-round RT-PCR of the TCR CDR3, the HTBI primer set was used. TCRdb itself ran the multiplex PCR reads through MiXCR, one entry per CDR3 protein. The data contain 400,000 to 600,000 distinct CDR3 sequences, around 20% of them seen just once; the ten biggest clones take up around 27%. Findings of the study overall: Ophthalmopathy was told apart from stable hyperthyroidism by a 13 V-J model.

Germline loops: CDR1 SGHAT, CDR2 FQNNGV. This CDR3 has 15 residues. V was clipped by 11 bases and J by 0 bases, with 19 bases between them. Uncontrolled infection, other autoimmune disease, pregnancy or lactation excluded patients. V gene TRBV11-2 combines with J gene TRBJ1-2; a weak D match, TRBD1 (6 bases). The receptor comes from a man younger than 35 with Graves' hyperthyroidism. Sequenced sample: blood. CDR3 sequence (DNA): TGTGCCGCCGGGTCAGTGGGGACATCTAACTATGGCTACACCTTC. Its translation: CAAGSVGTSNYGYTF.